The 27 T cell receptor beta chains below all came from one sample that was sequenced in a study of T-cell memory formation after mild COVID-19. Via MiXCR, TCRdb re-called the 5' RACE reads, giving one row per CDR3 protein. The sample records fewer than 450,000 distinct CDR3 sequences, less than 25% being singletons. Sequenced: PBMCs or a T cell subset sorted from them (not recorded which). These receptors were obtained from an adult woman who had mild COVID-19 (a few samples of this study predate the infection). Cell type and time point are not known.

The J gene is TRBJ2-5, the V gene TRBV9; 9 positions match TRBD2. CDR1 is SGDLS and CDR2 is YYNGEE in the germline V gene. There are 15 residues in the CDR3. The junction had 6 bases not matched to a gene; V was cut back by 1 base and J by 5 bases. The CDR3 sequence: CASSVSPSGTETQYF. CDR3 coding DNA: TGTGCCAGCAGCGTATCCCCTAGCGGGACGGAGACCCAGTACTTC.

The rearrangement links TRBV5-1 to TRBJ1-2, with TRBD1 identical over 10 bases. The V and J ends lost 4 bases and 0 bases, in that order; junction bases with no gene match: 3. Germline CDR1 is SGHRS and CDR2 is YFSETQ. The CDR3 is 15 amino acids. DNA for the CDR3: TGCGCCAGCAGCGATGGACAGGGGGCTAACTATGGCTACACCTTC. It is translated as CASSDGQGANYGYTF.

The V and J genes are TRBV3-1 and TRBJ2-7, with TRBD2 as a possible D gene (6 bases). Trimming took off 3 bases at V and 7 bases at J, with 16 bases between the two ends. This CDR3 contains 14 residues. Germline V gives CDR1 LGHDT, CDR2 YNNKEL (reference sequence). The CDR3 reads CASSHRRDFREQYF. The CDR3 nucleotides are TGTGCCAGCAGCCATAGGAGGGACTTTCGGGAGCAGTACTTC.

This clonotype has more than one count but fewer than ten. At one end the junction does not follow the germline gene, possibly because of a read error. The rearrangement joins TRBV30 to TRBJ1-2; no clear D. CDR3 length equals 14 residues. Germline lookup yields CDR1 GTSNPN and CDR2 SVGIG (reference sequence). The CDR3 loop reads CARSSQLGIYGYTF. The CDR3, as DNA: TGTGCCAGGAGCAGTCAACTTGGGATCTATGGCTACACCTTC.

This clonotype occurred a few times. The chain recombines TRBV15 with TRBJ2-7; 7 bases agree with TRBD1. This CDR3 contains 16 residues. Unmatched junction bases numbered 12, after V lost 2 bases and J lost 5 bases. Germline V gene data show CDR1 as LNHNV and CDR2 as YYDKDF (reference sequence). The CDR3: CATSRHRTRQGDEQYF. The CDR3, as DNA: TGTGCCACCAGCAGACATAGAACCCGACAGGGAGACGAGCAGTACTTC. Full variable domain (remainder filled in from reference TRBV15 and TRBJ2-7): DAMVIQNPRYQVTQFGKPVTLSCSQTLNHNVMYWYQQKSSQAPKLLFHYYDKDFNNEADTPDNFQSRRPNTSFCFLDIRSPGLGDTAMYLCATSRHRTRQGDEQYFGPGTRLTVT.

The V gene is TRBV6-5, the J gene TRBJ2-7; D perhaps matches TRBD1 (5 bases). The V gene lost 7 bases and the J gene lost 3 bases, with 13 bases spanning the gap. Germline V gene lookup returns CDR1 MNHEY and CDR2 SVGAGI. This CDR3 comprises 13 residues. CDR3 region: CASTQGAGYEQYF. CDR3 DNA sequence: TGTGCCAGCACCCAAGGGGCTGGCTACGAGCAGTACTTC.

The rearrangement joins TRBV19 to TRBJ2-7, with D unresolved. There are 12 residues in the CDR3. V shed 3 bases and J shed 6 bases, with 9 bases lying between them. The germline V gene has CDR1 LNHDA and CDR2 SQIVND (reference sequence). CDR3 protein: CASSMVRSEQYF. The CDR3 DNA follows: TGTGCCAGTAGTATGGTGAGGAGCGAGCAGTACTTC.

The chain has TRBV6-5 and TRBJ1-4, with TRBD1 as a possible D gene (6 bases). The CDR3 is 16 residues long. Germline CDR1 reads MNHEY; CDR2 reads SVGAGI. V was cut by 5 bases and J by 7 bases, with 20 bases left in between. CDR3 protein: CASSTGGGAIAEKLFF. CDR3 DNA sequence: TGTGCCAGCAGTACTGGAGGGGGGGCGATTGCTGAAAAACTGTTTTTT.

V gene TRBV4-1 combines with J gene TRBJ1-4; D is perhaps TRBD1 (5 bases). Germline V gene data show CDR1 as MGHRA and CDR2 as YSYEKL. V was pared by 4 bases and J by 8 bases, with 14 bases between. This CDR3 has 14 residues. CDR3 nucleotide sequence: TGCGCCAGCAGCCCCAGGAGGGACGGAGAAAAACTGTTTTTT. It codes for CASSPRRDGEKLFF.

The V gene is TRBV12-3 or TRBV12-4, the J gene TRBJ2-2; 9 nucleotides align to TRBD1. After removal of 3 bases from V and 5 bases from J, the junction contained 4 bases not matched to a gene. This CDR3 region has 15 residues. The CDR3 sequence: CASSLGTGSTGELFF. The CDR3 DNA follows: TGTGCCAGCAGTTTGGGGACAGGGAGTACCGGGGAGCTGTTTTTT.

This chain joins TRBV2 and TRBJ1-4, with TRBD1 as a possible D gene (6 bases). CDR1 and CDR2 (germline): SNHLY, FYNNEI. Trimming pared 7 bases from V and 8 bases from J, leaving 17 bases between. The CDR3 loop spans 14 amino acids. The CDR3 DNA reads as TGTGCCAGCAAGCCCGACAGGAGCGACGAAAAACTGTTTTTT. It codes for CASKPDRSDEKLFF.

This clonotype was seen only a few times. J is TRBJ2-1 and V is TRBV7-9, with D possibly matching TRBD2 (6 bases). Trimming took 5 bases from V and 7 from J, leaving 12 bases between them. Per the germline V gene, CDR1 is SEHNR and CDR2 is FQNEAQ (reference sequence). The CDR3 totals 13 residues. In DNA form, the CDR3 reads TGTGCCAGCAGCCACTGGGGGGAGAATGAGCAGTTCTTC. It is translated as CASSHWGENEQFF.

The CDR3 sequence is CAWRDFQTGRVNSPLHF. The CDR3, as DNA: TGTGCCTGGAGGGATTTCCAGACAGGGAGAGTCAATTCACCCCTCCACTTT. The chain links TRBV30 to TRBJ1-6, with TRBD1 identical over 7 bases. V lost 3 bases, J lost 7 bases, and 15 bases stayed unmatched. This CDR3 is built from 17 residues. Germline-derived CDR1 and CDR2 are GTSNPN and SVGIG (reference sequence).

This clonotype was recorded a few times. This rearrangement joins TRBV12-3 or TRBV12-4 to TRBJ2-7; D ambiguous. The CDR3 is 13 amino acids. V lost 3 bases, J lost 4 bases, and 10 bases lay in between. CDR3 in amino acids: CASSLNGRYEQYF. In DNA form, the CDR3 reads TGTGCCAGCAGTTTGAACGGACGGTACGAGCAGTACTTC.

This clonotype has just a few counts. A junction boundary mismatches the germline segment, possibly from a read error. This chain joins TRBV12-3 or TRBV12-4 and TRBJ2-3; 13 nucleotides align to TRBD2. The CDR3 is 13 residues long. The CDR3 coding sequence is TGTGCCAGCAGTCCGACGGGACTAGCGGGGAGGAATTTT. Residues: CASSPTGLAGRNF.

This clonotype came up a few times. This chain links TRBV5-1 with TRBJ2-3, with 7 positions matching TRBD2. Losses at the gene ends were 3 bases for V and 3 bases for J; bases not matched to a gene: 7. Germline values: CDR1 SGHRS, CDR2 YFSETQ. The CDR3 covers 15 residues. The CDR3 sequence: CASSSLWGGTDTQYF. The DNA of the CDR3 is TGCGCCAGCAGCTCCCTGTGGGGGGGTACAGATACGCAGTATTTT.

The chain employs TRBV7-2 and TRBJ2-1; the D gene is possibly TRBD1 (5 bases). V shed 0 bases and J shed 8 bases, with 8 bases lying between them. Germline V gives CDR1 SGHTA, CDR2 FQGNSA. The CDR3 totals 13 residues. The CDR3, as DNA: TGTGCCAGCAGCTTAGCGCAGGGCTATGAGCAGTTCTTC. It codes for CASSLAQGYEQFF.

The J gene is TRBJ2-5, the V gene TRBV20-1; 13 nucleotides agree with TRBD2. The CDR3 has 17 residues. Germline assignment: CDR1 DFQATT and CDR2 SNEGSKA (reference sequence). Trimming removed 3 bases from V and 4 bases from J; junction bases left unmatched: 11. As DNA, the CDR3 is TGCAGTGCTAGTCTGGTGGGACTAGCGGGATATCGAGAGACCCAGTACTTC. This codes for CSASLVGLAGYRETQYF.

This clonotype has more than one count but fewer than ten. This rearrangement joins TRBV5-1 to TRBJ1-6; 7 bases fit TRBD1. Unmatched junction bases numbered 11, after V lost 7 bases and J lost 7 bases. The CDR3 is 15 amino acids. CDR1 and CDR2 from the germline V gene are SGHRS and YFSETQ. The CDR3, as DNA: TGCGCCAGCGGTACCGGACAGGAAAGAAATTCACCCCTCCACTTT. It encodes CASGTGQERNSPLHF.

This rearrangement joins TRBV7-2 to TRBJ2-3; no reliable D call. Per the germline V gene, CDR1 is SGHTA and CDR2 is FQGNSA. The CDR3 covers 16 residues. V lost 5 bases and J 0 bases, leaving 15 bases between the germline ends. The DNA of the CDR3 is TGTGCCAGCAGCGATATGGTCAGGCCAAGCACAGATACGCAGTATTTT. Protein: CASSDMVRPSTDTQYF.

In this sample, this clonotype turned up a few times. This chain links TRBV7-9 with TRBJ2-1; the D gene is possibly TRBD1 (8 bases). CDR3 length equals 14 residues. Trimming took off 3 bases at V and 8 bases at J, with 14 bases between the two ends. CDR1 is SEHNR, CDR2 FQNEAQ, per germline (reference sequence). CDR3 bases: TGTGCCAGCAGCTTTGGACAGGGAGGGGATGAGCAGTTCTTC. Translated, it gives CASSFGQGGDEQFF.

For this clonotype: Since the CDR3 does not end with the conserved phenylalanine or tryptophan, this likely comes from a read error. The V call is TRBV4-1, the J call TRBJ2-4; TRBD1 agrees at 8 bases. The CDR3 loop spans 18 amino acids. The germline V gene encodes CDR1 MGHRA and CDR2 YSYEKL. J lost 1 base, V lost 0 bases, and 8 bases had no gene match. CDR3 loop: CASSQEPMGDRAKNIQYL. The CDR3, as DNA: TGCGCCAGCAGCCAAGAGCCCATGGGGGACAGGGCCAAAAACATTCAGTACTTA.

This clonotype was recorded a few times. This chain joins TRBV7-9 and TRBJ2-1; 8 bases agree with TRBD1. The CDR3 length is 16 residues. The germline gives CDR1 SEHNR, CDR2 FQNEAQ (reference sequence). With V trimmed by 6 bases and J by 9 bases, 16 bases remained unmatched. Here the CDR3 reads CASRRSGTGLGSEQFF. The DNA for the CDR3 is TGTGCCAGCAGAAGATCAGGGACAGGCTTAGGAAGTGAGCAGTTCTTC.

The CDR3 sequence: CASRGTDISNYGYTF. The CDR3 DNA is TGTGCCAGCAGAGGGACAGATATATCTAACTATGGCTACACCTTC. This chain uses TRBV12-3 or TRBV12-4 with TRBJ1-2; 7 positions agree with TRBD1. The length of the CDR3 is 15 residues. V was clipped by 6 bases and J by 0 bases; unmatched bases: 7.

This clonotype was detected many times. The chain is built from TRBV27 and TRBJ1-1; 9 positions agree with TRBD1. The CDR3 extends over 12 amino acids. After removal of 6 bases from V and 4 bases from J, the junction contained 0 bases not matched to a gene. Germline V gene sequence: CDR1 MNHEY, CDR2 SMNVEV (reference sequence). CDR3: CASRTGGTEAFF. CDR3 DNA: TGTGCCAGCAGGACAGGGGGCACTGAAGCTTTCTTT.

The V and J genes are TRBV4-1 and TRBJ1-1, with D perhaps TRBD1 (6 bases). The CDR3 extends over 14 amino acids. With 1 base removed from V and 10 bases from J, the gap between germline ends came to 16 bases. Germline CDR1 is MGHRA and CDR2 is YSYEKL. CDR3 loop: CASSQGGNGGAAFF. CDR3 coding DNA: TGCGCCAGCAGCCAAGGTGGCAACGGGGGCGCAGCTTTCTTT.

The J gene is TRBJ2-1, the V gene TRBV5-1; D remains ambiguous. The CDR3 is 15 residues long. The germline V gene has CDR1 SGHRS and CDR2 YFSETQ. Between the trimmed V and J ends, which lost 0 bases and 8 bases, there was a span of 15 bases. The DNA of the CDR3 is TGCGCCAGCAGCTTGGTTTCGCGAGACTGGGATGAGCAGTTCTTC. Translating gives CASSLVSRDWDEQFF.